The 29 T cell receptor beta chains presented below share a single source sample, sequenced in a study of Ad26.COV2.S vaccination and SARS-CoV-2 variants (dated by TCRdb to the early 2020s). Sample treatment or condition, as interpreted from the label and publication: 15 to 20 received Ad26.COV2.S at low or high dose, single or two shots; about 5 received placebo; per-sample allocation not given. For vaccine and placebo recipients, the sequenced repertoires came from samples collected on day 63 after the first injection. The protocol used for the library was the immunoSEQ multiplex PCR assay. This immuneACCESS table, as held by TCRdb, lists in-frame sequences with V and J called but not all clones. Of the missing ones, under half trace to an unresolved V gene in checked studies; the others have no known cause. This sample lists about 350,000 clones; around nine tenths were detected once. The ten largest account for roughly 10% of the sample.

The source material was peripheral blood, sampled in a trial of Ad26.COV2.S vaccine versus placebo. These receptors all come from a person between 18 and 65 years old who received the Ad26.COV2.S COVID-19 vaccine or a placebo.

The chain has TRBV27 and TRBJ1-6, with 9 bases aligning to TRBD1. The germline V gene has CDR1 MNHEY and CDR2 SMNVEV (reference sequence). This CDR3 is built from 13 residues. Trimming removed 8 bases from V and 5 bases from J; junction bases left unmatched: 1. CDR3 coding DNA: TGTGCCAGCCGGACAGGGGATAATTCACCCCTCCACTTT. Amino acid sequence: CASRTGDNSPLHF.

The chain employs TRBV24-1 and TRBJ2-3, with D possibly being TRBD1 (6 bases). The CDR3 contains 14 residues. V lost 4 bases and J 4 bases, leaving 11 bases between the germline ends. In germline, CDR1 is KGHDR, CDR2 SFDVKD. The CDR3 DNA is TGTGCCACCAGTGAACGCACAGGGTCAGATACGCAGTATTTT. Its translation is CATSERTGSDTQYF.

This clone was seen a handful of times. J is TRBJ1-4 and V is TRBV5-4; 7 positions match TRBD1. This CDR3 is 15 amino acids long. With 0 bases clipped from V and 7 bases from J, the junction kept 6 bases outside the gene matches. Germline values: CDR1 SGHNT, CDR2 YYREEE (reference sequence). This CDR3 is CASSLDGGGLEKLFF. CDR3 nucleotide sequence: TGTGCCAGCAGCTTGGATGGAGGGGGCCTTGAAAAACTGTTTTTT.

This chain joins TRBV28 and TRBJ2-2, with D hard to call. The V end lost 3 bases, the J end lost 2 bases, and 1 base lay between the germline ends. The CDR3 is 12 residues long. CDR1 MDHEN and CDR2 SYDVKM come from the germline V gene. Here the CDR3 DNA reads TGTGCCAGCAGTTTCAACACCGGGGAGCTGTTTTTT. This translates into CASSFNTGELFF.

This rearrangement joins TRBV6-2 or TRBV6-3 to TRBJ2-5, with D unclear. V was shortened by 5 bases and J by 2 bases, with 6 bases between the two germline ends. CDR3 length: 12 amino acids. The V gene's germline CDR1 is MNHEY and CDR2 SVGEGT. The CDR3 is CASSQLQETQYF. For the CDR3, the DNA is TGTGCCAGCAGTCAGCTGCAAGAGACCCAGTACTTC.

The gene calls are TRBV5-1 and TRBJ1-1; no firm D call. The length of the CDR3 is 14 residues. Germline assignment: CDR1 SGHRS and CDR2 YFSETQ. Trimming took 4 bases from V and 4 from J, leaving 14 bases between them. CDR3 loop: CASSGPGIGTEAFF. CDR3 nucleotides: TGCGCCAGCAGCGGCCCGGGCATAGGCACTGAAGCTTTCTTT. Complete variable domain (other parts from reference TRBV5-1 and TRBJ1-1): KAGVTQTPRYLIKTRGQQVTLSCSPISGHRSVSWYQQTPGQGLQFLFEYFSETQRNKGNFPGRFSGRQFSNSRSEMNVSTLELGDSALYLCASSGPGIGTEAFFGQGTRLTVV.

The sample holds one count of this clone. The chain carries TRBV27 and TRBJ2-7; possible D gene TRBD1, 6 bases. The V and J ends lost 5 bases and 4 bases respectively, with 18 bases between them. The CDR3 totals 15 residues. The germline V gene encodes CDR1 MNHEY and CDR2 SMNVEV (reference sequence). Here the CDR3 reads CASSPSLDSSYEQYF. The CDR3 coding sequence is TGTGCCAGCAGTCCGAGCCTGGACAGTTCGTACGAGCAGTACTTC.

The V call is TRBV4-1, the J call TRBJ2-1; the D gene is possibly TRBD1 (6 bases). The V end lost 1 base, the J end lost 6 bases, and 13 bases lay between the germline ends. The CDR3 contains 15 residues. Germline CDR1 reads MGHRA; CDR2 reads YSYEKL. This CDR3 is CASSQAAFRGNEQFF. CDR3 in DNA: TGCGCCAGCAGCCAAGCTGCATTCAGGGGCAATGAGCAGTTCTTC.

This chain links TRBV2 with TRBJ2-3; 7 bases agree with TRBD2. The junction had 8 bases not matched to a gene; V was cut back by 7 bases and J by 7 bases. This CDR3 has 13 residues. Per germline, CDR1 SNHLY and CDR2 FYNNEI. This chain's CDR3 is CASTGRGTHTQYF. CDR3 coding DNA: TGTGCCAGCACCGGGCGGGGGACCCATACGCAGTATTTT. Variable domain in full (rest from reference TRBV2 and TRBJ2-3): EPEVTQTPSHQVTQMGQEVILRCVPISNHLYFYWYRQILGQKVEFLVSFYNNEISEKSEIFDDQFSVERPDGSNFTLKIRSTKLEDSAMYFCASTGRGTHTQYFGPGTRLTVL.

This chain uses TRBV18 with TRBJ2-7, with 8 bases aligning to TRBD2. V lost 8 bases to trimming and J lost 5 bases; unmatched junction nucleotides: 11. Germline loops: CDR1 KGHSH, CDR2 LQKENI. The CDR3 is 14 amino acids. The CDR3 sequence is CASPGRAGENEQYF. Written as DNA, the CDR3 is TGTGCCAGCCCCGGGAGGGCAGGGGAGAACGAGCAGTACTTC. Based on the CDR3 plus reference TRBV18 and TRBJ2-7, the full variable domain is NAGVMQNPRHLVRRRGQEARLRCSPMKGHSHVYWYRQLPEEGLKFMVYLQKENIIDESGMPKERFSAEFPKEGPSILRIQQVVRGDSAAYFCASPGRAGENEQYFGPGTRLTVT.

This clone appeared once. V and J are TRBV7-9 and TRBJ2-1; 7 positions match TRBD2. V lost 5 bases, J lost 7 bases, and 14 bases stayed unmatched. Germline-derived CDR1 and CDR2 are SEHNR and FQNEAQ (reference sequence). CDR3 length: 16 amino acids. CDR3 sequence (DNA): TGTGCCAGCAGCGAGCTAGCGGAGGGAAGACTAAATGAGCAGTTCTTC. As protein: CASSELAEGRLNEQFF.

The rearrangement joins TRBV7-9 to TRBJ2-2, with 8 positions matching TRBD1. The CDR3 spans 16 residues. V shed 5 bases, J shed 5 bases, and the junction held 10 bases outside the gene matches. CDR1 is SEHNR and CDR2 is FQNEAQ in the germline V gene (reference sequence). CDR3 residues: CASSLEQGGETGELFF. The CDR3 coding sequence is TGTGCCAGCAGCCTGGAACAGGGGGGAGAGACCGGGGAGCTGTTTTTT.

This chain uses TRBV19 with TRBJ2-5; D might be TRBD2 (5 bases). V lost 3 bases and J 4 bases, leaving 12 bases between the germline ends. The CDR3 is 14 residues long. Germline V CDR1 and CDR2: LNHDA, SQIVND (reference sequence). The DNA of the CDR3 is TGTGCCAGTAGTATGGGTGCTGCGGGAGAGACCCAGTACTTC. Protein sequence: CASSMGAAGETQYF.

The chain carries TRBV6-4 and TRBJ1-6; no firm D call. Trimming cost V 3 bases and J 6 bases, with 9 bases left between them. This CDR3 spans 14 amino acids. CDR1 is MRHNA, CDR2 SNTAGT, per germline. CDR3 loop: CASSEADINSPLHF. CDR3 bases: TGTGCCAGCAGTGAGGCAGACATTAATTCACCCCTCCACTTT.

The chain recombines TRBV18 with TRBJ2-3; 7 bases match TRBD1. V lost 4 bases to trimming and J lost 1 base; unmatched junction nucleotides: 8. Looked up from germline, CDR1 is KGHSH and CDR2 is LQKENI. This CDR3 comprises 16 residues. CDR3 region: CASSLSGQAGTDTQYF. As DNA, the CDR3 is TGTGCCAGCTCACTGAGCGGACAGGCGGGCACAGATACGCAGTATTTT.

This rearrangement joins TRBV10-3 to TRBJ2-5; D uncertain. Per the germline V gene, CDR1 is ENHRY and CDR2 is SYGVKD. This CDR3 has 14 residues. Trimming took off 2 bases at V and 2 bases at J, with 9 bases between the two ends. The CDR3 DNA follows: TGTGCCATCAGTGAGGGAGAAGAACAAGAGACCCAGTACTTC. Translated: CAISEGEEQETQYF.

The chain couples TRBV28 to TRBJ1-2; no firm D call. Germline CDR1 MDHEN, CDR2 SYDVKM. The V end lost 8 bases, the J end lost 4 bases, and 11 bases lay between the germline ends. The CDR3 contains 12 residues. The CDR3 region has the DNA TGTGCCAGCCGAACAGTTTCCTATGGCTACACCTTC. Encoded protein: CASRTVSYGYTF.

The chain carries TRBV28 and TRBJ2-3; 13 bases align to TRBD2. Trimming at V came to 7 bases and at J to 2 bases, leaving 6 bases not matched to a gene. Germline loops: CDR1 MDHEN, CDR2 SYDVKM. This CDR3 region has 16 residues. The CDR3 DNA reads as TGTGCCAGCAACCCCACTAGCGGGAGGGCCACAGATACGCAGTATTTT. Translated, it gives CASNPTSGRATDTQYF.

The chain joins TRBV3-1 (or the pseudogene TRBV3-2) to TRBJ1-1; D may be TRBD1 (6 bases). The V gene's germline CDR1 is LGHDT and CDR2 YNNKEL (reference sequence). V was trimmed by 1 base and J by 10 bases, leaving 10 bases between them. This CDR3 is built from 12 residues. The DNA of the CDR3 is TGTGCCAGCAGCCAAGCAGGGGAGGTAGCTTTCTTT. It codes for CASSQAGEVAFF.

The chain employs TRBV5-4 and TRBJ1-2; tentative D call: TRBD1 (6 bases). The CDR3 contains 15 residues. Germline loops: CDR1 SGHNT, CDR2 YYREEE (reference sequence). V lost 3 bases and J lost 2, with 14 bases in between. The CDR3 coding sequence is TGTGCCAGCAGCTACAAGGGGGATTGGAACTATGGCTACACCTTC. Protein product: CASSYKGDWNYGYTF.

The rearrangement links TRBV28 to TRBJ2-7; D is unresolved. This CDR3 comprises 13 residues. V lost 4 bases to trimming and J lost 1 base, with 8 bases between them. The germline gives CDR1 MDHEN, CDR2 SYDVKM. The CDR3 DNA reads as TGTGCCAGCAGTTATCGGCTGTCCTACGAGCAGTACTTC. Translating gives CASSYRLSYEQYF.

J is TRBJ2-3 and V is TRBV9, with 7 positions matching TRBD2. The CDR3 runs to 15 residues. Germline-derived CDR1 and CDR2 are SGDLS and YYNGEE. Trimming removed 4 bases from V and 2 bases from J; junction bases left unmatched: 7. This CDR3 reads CASSPGGRDTDTQYF. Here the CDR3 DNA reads TGTGCCAGCAGCCCGGGGGGTAGGGACACAGATACGCAGTATTTT.

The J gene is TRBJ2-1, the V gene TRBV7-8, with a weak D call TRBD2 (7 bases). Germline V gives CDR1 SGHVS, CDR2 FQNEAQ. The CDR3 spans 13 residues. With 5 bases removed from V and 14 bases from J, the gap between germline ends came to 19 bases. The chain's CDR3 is CASSRGARDNEFF. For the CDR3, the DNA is TGTGCCAGCAGCCGGGGGGCCCGGGACAACGAGTTCTTC.

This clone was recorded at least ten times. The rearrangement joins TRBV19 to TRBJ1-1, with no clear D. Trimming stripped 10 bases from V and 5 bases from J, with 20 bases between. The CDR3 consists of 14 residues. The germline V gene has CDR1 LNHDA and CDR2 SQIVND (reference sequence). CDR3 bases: TGTGCCACCCTATCCTGGTATGGAGGTACTGAAGCTTTCTTT. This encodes CATLSWYGGTEAFF.

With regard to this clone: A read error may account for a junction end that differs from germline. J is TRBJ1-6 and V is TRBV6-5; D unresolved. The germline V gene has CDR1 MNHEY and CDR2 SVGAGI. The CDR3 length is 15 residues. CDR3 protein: CASRDSSSHNSPLHF. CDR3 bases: TGTGCCAGCAGGGATTCGAGCTCCCATAATTCACCCCTCCACTTT.

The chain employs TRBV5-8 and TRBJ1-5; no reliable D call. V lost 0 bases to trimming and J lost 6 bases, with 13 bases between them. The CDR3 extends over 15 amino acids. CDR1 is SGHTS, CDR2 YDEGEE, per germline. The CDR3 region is CASSLVPGYGQPQHF. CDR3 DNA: TGTGCCAGCAGCTTGGTTCCCGGGTACGGTCAGCCCCAGCATTTT.

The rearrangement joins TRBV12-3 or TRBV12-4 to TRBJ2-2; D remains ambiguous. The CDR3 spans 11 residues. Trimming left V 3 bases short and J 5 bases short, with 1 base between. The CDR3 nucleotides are TGTGCCAGCAGTTTTACCGGGGAGCTGTTTTTT. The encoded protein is CASSFTGELFF.

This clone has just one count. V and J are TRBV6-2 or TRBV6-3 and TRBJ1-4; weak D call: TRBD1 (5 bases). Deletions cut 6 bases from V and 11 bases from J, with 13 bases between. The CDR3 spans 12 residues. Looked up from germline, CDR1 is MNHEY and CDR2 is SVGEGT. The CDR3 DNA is TGTGCCAGCAGCCCCCTGGGGCACAAACTGTTTTTT. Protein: CASSPLGHKLFF.

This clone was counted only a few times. CDR3 sequence reads: CASRDGTGAMNTEAFF. The CDR3 DNA follows: TGCGCCAGCAGGGACGGTACAGGGGCTATGAACACTGAAGCTTTCTTT. The J gene is TRBJ1-1, the V gene TRBV5-1; 7 bases are shared with TRBD1. With 5 bases clipped from V and 0 bases from J, the junction kept 10 bases outside the gene matches. Germline V gene data show CDR1 as SGHRS and CDR2 as YFSETQ. There are 16 residues in the CDR3.